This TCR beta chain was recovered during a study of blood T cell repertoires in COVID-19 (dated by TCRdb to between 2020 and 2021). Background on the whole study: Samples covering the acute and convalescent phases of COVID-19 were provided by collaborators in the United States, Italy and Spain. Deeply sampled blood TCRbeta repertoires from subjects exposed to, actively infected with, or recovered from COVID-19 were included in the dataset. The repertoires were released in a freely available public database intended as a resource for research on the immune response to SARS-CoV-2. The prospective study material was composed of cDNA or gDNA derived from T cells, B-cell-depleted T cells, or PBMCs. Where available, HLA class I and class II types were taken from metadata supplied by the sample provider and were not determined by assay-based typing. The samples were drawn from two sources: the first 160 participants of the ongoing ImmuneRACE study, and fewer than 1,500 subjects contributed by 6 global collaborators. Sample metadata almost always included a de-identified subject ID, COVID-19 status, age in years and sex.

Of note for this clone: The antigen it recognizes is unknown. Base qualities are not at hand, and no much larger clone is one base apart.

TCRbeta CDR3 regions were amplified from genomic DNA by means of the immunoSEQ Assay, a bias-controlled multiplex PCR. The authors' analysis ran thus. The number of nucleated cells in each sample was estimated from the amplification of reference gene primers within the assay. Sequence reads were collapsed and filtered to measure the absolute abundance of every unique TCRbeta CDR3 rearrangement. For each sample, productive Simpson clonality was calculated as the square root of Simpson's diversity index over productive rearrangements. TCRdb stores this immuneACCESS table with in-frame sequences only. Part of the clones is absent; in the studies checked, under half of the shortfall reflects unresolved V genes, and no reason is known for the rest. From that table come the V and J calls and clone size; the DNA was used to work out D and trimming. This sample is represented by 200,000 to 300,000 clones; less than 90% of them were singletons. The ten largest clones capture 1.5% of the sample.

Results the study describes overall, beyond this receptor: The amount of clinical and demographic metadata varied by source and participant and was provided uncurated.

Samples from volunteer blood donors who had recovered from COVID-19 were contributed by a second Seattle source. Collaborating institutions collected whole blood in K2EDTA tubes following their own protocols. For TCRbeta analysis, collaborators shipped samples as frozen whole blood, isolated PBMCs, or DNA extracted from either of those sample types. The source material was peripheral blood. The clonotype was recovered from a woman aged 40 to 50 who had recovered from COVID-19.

This receptor carries the CDR3 CASSAQTGYTEAFF. The nucleotide sequence reads as follows: TGTGCCAGCAGCGCTCAGACAGGGTACACTGAAGCTTTCTTT. This sequence uses TRBV6-6 and TRBJ1-1; 7 middle bases align to TRBD1. V is trimmed back by 6 bases and J by 3 bases, and the junction contains 7 bases that no gene match accounts for. CDR1 and CDR2 are read off the germline V gene (reference sequence) as MNHNY and SVGAGI. Including the terminal cysteine and phenylalanine, the CDR3 comprises 14 residues. Kept here is only the CDR3 DNA, which spans 42 bases and is read in frame from base 1.